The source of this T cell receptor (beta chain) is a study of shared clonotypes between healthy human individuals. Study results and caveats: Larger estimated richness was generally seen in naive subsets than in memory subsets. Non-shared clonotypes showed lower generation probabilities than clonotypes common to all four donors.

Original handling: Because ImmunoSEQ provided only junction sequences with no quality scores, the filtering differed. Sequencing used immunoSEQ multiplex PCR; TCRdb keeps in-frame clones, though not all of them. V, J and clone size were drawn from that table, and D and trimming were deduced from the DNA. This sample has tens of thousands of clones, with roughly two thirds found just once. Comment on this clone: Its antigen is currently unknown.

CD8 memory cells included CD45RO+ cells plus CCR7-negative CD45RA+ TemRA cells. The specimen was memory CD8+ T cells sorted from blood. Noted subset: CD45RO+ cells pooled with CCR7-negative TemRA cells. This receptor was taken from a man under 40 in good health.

The CDR3 bases are TGTGCCAGCTCTGCTGGTGGAACCTACGAGCAGTACTTC. Encoded protein: CASSAGGTYEQYF. The chain combines TRBV13 with TRBJ2-7; D uncertain. From germline, CDR1 is PRHDT and CDR2 FYEKMQ (reference sequence). There are 13 residues in the CDR3. Between the trimmed V and J ends, which lost 8 bases and 2 bases, there was a span of 13 bases.